Listed here are 8 T cell receptor beta chains from one sample, sequenced in a study of Ad26.COV2.S vaccination and SARS-CoV-2 variants (dated by TCRdb to 2020 to 2022). Receptor amplification or capture employed the immunoSEQ multiplex PCR assay. TCRdb mirrors the immuneACCESS table, restricted to in-frame sequences. Some clones are absent from its copies; in checked studies, under half trace to an unresolved V gene, and the reason for the others is unknown. This sample is represented by 350,000 to 500,000 clones; less than 95% of them were singletons. The ten largest clones capture around 4.5% of the sample. What the treatment or condition label conveys for this sample: 15 to 20 received Ad26.COV2.S at low or high dose, single or two shots; several received placebo; per-sample allocation not given. Repertoires of vaccine and placebo recipients were sequenced from samples collected on day 63 after the first injection.

The sequences come from peripheral blood, collected in a trial of Ad26.COV2.S vaccine versus placebo. The receptors derive from a person aged 18 to 59 who received the Ad26.COV2.S COVID-19 vaccine or a placebo.

This chain joins TRBV9 and TRBJ2-3, with D possibly TRBD1 on 5 matching bases. The CDR3 spans 14 residues. Trimming left V 2 bases short and J 3 bases short, with 10 bases between. Germline CDR1 and CDR2: SGDLS and YYNGEE. CDR3 in DNA: TGTGCCAGCAGCGTCCGACAGAGGACAGATACGCAGTATTTT. Translated, it gives CASSVRQRTDTQYF.

The chain uses TRBV7-2 and TRBJ2-5; 10 positions match TRBD1. CDR1 and CDR2 from the germline V gene are SGHTA and FQGNSA. With 5 bases clipped from V and 5 bases from J, the junction kept 8 bases outside the gene matches. The CDR3 extends over 15 amino acids. CDR3 in DNA: TGTGCCAGCAGCCGTGACAGGGGGCGGGTGGAGACCCAGTACTTC. Amino acid sequence: CASSRDRGRVETQYF.

The rearrangement links TRBV2 to TRBJ2-7, with D unresolved. The V gene's germline CDR1 is SNHLY and CDR2 FYNNEI. Trimming took 3 bases from V and 6 from J, leaving 9 bases between them. The CDR3 extends over 12 amino acids. CDR3 loop: CASSDLGFEQYF. As DNA, the CDR3 is TGTGCCAGCAGTGATTTAGGGTTCGAGCAGTACTTC. The full variable domain, with the rest looked up from reference TRBV2 and TRBJ2-7, is EPEVTQTPSHQVTQMGQEVILRCVPISNHLYFYWYRQILGQKVEFLVSFYNNEISEKSEIFDDQFSVERPDGSNFTLKIRSTKLEDSAMYFCASSDLGFEQYFGPGTRLTVT.

This rearrangement joins TRBV25-1 to TRBJ2-5; tentative D call: TRBD2 (5 bases). CDR3 length equals 14 residues. Trimming took 8 bases from V and 5 from J, leaving 18 bases between them. The germline gives CDR1 MGHDK, CDR2 SYGVNS. CDR3 in DNA: TGTGCCAGCCCCAGACTAAGCCTTCGGGAGACCCAGTACTTC. Translated: CASPRLSLRETQYF.

The chain uses TRBV5-1 and TRBJ1-3; D ambiguous. CDR3 length: 14 residues. V was pared by 1 base and J by 0 bases, with 5 bases between. CDR1 is SGHRS, CDR2 YFSETQ, per germline. The CDR3 protein is CASSLTVSGNTIYF. CDR3 sequence (DNA): TGCGCCAGCAGCTTGACGGTCTCTGGAAACACCATATATTTT.

The CDR3, as DNA: TGTGCCAGCAGTTACGATTTAATGTTGGGAGTGCAGTTCTTC. Encoded protein: CASSYDLMLGVQFF. This rearrangement joins TRBV6-2 or TRBV6-3 to TRBJ2-1; perhaps TRBD2 as D (5 bases). Germline V gives CDR1 MNHEY, CDR2 SVGEGT. V shed 2 bases and J shed 12 bases, with 17 bases lying between them. This CDR3 contains 14 residues.

The chain carries TRBV5-6 and TRBJ1-2; the D gene is possibly TRBD1 (6 bases). CDR3 size: 14 residues. V lost 0 bases to trimming and J lost 6 bases, with 12 bases between them. Germline lookup yields CDR1 SGHDT and CDR2 YYEEEE. The CDR3 loop reads CASSLVGGTDGYTF. Written as DNA, the CDR3 is TGTGCCAGCAGCTTGGTCGGGGGCACGGATGGCTACACCTTC.

Written as DNA, the CDR3 is TGTGCCAGCAGTTACCTCCCGGGGCGAGGCGGCTACACCTTC. Translation gives CASSYLPGRGGYTF. The genes are TRBV6-5 and TRBJ1-2, with D possibly matching TRBD1 (5 bases). This CDR3 has 14 residues. CDR1 is MNHEY and CDR2 is SVGAGI in the germline V gene. V gave up 2 bases and J gave up 8 bases, with 15 bases separating them.